This note documents a single TCR beta chain sequence. Its antigen is not identified. It was RNA transcripts that yielded the amplified TCR beta CDR3 regions. A first-round RT-PCR of the TCR CDR3 used the HTBI primer set. TCRdb independently ran MiXCR on the multiplex PCR reads; one entry per CDR3 protein. The top ten hold roughly 10% of the sample, which has about 740,000 distinct CDR3 sequences, approximately 14% seen once. The sample comes from a study of T cells in Graves' hyperthyroidism and ophthalmopathy. The ends were cut back, 2 bases at V and 0 bases at J, with 13 bases in the middle. This CDR3 has 17 amino acids. Germline V gene data show CDR1 as LGHNA and CDR2 as YSLEER. Findings and caveats of the study: Blood also carried most thyroid clonotypes expanded above 0.001.

Diagnostic assessment was based on clinical symptoms, serum thyroxine and TRAb, thyroid ultrasound and orbital computed tomography. PBMCs were derived from 10 ml fresh peripheral blood. This sequence joins TRBV4-3 and TRBJ1-4, with D possibly TRBD1 on 5 matching bases. The TCR originated in a woman aged 18-29 years with Graves' hyperthyroidism. The sample comprised blood. The CDR3, as DNA: TGCGCCAGCAGCCAAAGAGGGGTTACAGCAACTAATGAAAAACTGTTTTTT. Translating it yields CASSQRGVTATNEKLFF.